This T cell receptor (beta chain) was documented in a study of blood T cells in healthy people across ages. PCR was performed a second time for roughly 7 to 11 cycles using a sample-barcoded 5' primer and a J-beta primer mix. TCRdb reanalysed the 5' RACE reads using MiXCR and keeps one entry per CDR3 protein. The table records 1.5 million to 2 million distinct CDR3 sequences, 28% of them present only once. The germline CDR1 and CDR2 sequences are GTSNPN and SVGIG (reference sequence). The CDR3 covers 12 residues. Comments on this clonotype: Its antigen is not known.

Study conclusions and caveats: More naive CD4+ cells and higher diversity marked long-lived donors relative to aged donors.

Sequenced: blood. The J gene is TRBJ2-4, the V gene TRBV30; maybe TRBD2 (7 bases). The end of the DNA is better explained by TRBJ2-7, so the J call may be wrong. The receptor was derived from a woman aged 25 to 39 in good health. The CDR3 loop is CAWKRGAFEQYF. DNA for the CDR3: TGTGCCTGGAAACGGGGGGCCTTCGAGCAGTACTTC.